The sequence of this T cell receptor beta chain was determined in a study of blood T cell repertoires in COVID-19. The V end was cut by 4 bases, the J end by 5 bases, with 17 bases between. CDR3 length: 15 amino acids. Germline V gene data show CDR1 as MNHEY and CDR2 as SVGAGI. TCRdb's copy holds only in-frame clones and misses some; the assay was immunoSEQ multiplex PCR. The table shows around 69,000 clones, with around 83% occurring only once. The rearrangement links TRBV6-5 to TRBJ2-5; D is perhaps TRBD2 (6 bases). What was sequenced was peripheral blood. The TCR comes from a man in his fifties or sixties with active COVID-19. The CDR3 nucleotides read TGTGCCAGCAGTTCCCGCCGGGGGACGGGGGAGACCCAGTACTTC. This codes for CASSSRRGTGETQYF.